The 11 T cell receptor beta chains below were found in one sample sequenced in a study of control samples from healthy donors and cancer patients. Data came from immunoSEQ multiplex PCR; TCRdb stores just in-frame clones and leaves some out. The sample consists of approximately 90,000 clones, about 81% of them appearing once. Sequenced input: PBMCs. The receptors were gathered from a man aged 65-85 years with lung cancer.

The chain's CDR3 is CASSPPPGELFF. CDR3 nucleotides: TGTGCCAGCTCACCACCGCCCGGGGAGCTGTTTTTT. The chain is built from TRBV18 and TRBJ2-2; D remains unclear. CDR3 length equals 12 residues. In germline, CDR1 is KGHSH, CDR2 LQKENI. V dropped 0 bases and J dropped 6 bases, with 2 bases sitting between them.

V is TRBV30 and J is TRBJ2-3, with D hard to call. Germline V gene data show CDR1 as GTSNPN and CDR2 as SVGIG (reference sequence). Between the trimmed V and J ends, which lost 0 bases and 0 bases, there was a span of 7 bases. This CDR3 comprises 14 residues. The CDR3 here is CAWSVLKSTDTQYF. The CDR3 nucleotides are TGTGCCTGGAGTGTACTAAAGAGCACAGATACGCAGTATTTT.

V gene TRBV7-9 combines with J gene TRBJ2-3, with a tentative D call TRBD1 (6 bases). CDR1 SEHNR and CDR2 FQNEAQ come from the germline V gene (reference sequence). The CDR3 consists of 16 residues. V lost 6 bases and J lost 1, with 17 bases in between. The chain's CDR3 is CASSQSTGLRTDTQYF. The CDR3 DNA reads TGTGCCAGCAGTCAATCGACAGGCCTTCGCACAGATACGCAGTATTTT.

This chain joins TRBV27 and TRBJ2-5; D perhaps matches TRBD2 (5 bases). V lost 5 bases and J lost 4, with 17 bases in between. CDR1 is MNHEY and CDR2 is SMNVEV in the germline V gene (reference sequence). The CDR3 runs to 15 residues. CDR3 nucleotides: TGTGCCAGCAGTCCACGGGCGGGCTCGGCAGAGACCCAGTACTTC. This translates into CASSPRAGSAETQYF.

The J gene is TRBJ1-1, the V gene TRBV10-1; 8 positions agree with TRBD1. Germline trimming cut 5 bases from V and 7 bases from J; bases unmatched to any gene: 9. The CDR3 length is 14 residues. The germline gives CDR1 WNHNN, CDR2 SYGVQD (reference sequence). The CDR3 loop is CASSSNSGGREAFF. Written as DNA, the CDR3 is TGCGCCAGCAGTTCTAACTCAGGGGGCCGTGAAGCTTTCTTT.

V usage is TRBV7-3 and J usage is TRBJ2-1; D might be TRBD2 (7 bases). The CDR3 has 14 amino acids. Looked up from germline, CDR1 is SGHTA and CDR2 is FQGTGA. Trimming took 2 bases from V and 8 from J, leaving 13 bases between them. CDR3 bases: TGTGCCAGCAGCTTACTAGGGGGAGGGGATGAGCAGTTCTTC. Amino acid sequence: CASSLLGGGDEQFF.

This clone showed up just once. The chain employs TRBV2 and TRBJ1-5; TRBD1 aligns across 8 bases. With V trimmed by 4 bases and J by 3 bases, 8 bases remained unmatched. CDR3 length: 16 amino acids. Germline loops: CDR1 SNHLY, CDR2 FYNNEI. In DNA, the CDR3 is TGTGCCAGCAGTGCTCGAACAGGGGGTAACAATCAGCCCCAGCATTTT. It translates to CASSARTGGNNQPQHF.

The chain links TRBV14 to TRBJ1-2; maybe TRBD1 (6 bases). The germline gives CDR1 SGHDN, CDR2 FVKESK. With 4 bases removed from V and 5 bases from J, the gap between germline ends came to 11 bases. The CDR3 runs to 13 residues. In DNA form, the CDR3 reads TGTGCCAGCAGCCCAGGACAGATGTATGGCTACACCTTC. Amino acid sequence: CASSPGQMYGYTF. The variable domain in full, completed from reference TRBV14 and TRBJ1-2, reads EAGVTQFPSHSVIEKGQTVTLRCDPISGHDNLYWYRRVMGKEIKFLLHFVKESKQDESGMPNNRFLAERTGGTYSTLKVQPAELEDSGVYFCASSPGQMYGYTFGSGTRLTVV.

The J gene is TRBJ1-2, the V gene TRBV6-5; the D gene is possibly TRBD1 (6 bases). Trimming removed 5 bases at V and 1 base at J, with 8 bases between. The CDR3 spans 13 residues. Germline CDR1 MNHEY, CDR2 SVGAGI. The CDR3 nucleotides read TGTGCCAGCAGTCCAGGGGTTAACTATGGCTACACCTTC. This translates into CASSPGVNYGYTF.

V and J are TRBV30 and TRBJ1-2; D not certain. V gave up 0 bases and J gave up 1 base, with 18 bases separating them. Per the germline V gene, CDR1 is GTSNPN and CDR2 is SVGIG (reference sequence). This CDR3 is built from 17 residues. The CDR3 nucleotides are TGTGCCTGGAGTGTACTTAGGCGGCGAGGATTTAACTATGGCTACACCTTC. It translates to CAWSVLRRRGFNYGYTF.

The chain couples TRBV18 to TRBJ2-7; tentative D call: TRBD1 (5 bases). V gave up 3 bases and J gave up 0 bases, with 9 bases separating them. This CDR3 is 14 amino acids long. In germline, CDR1 is KGHSH, CDR2 LQKENI. The CDR3 DNA is TGTGCCAGCTCACCCCCGACAGACTCCTACGAGCAGTACTTC. Its protein product is CASSPPTDSYEQYF.